This T cell receptor (beta chain) was obtained from a study of blood T cell repertoires in COVID-19. Background on the study: T cells, B-cell-depleted T cells, or PBMCs provided the cDNA or gDNA that served as material.

Under the authors' procedure: Quantification of nucleated cells was approximated via reference gene primer amplification. Sequencing used immunoSEQ multiplex PCR; TCRdb keeps in-frame clones, though not all of them. V, J and clone size derive from that table, while D and trimming were established from the DNA sequence. The repertoire holds 300,000 to 350,000 clones, approximately 88% seen once, with about 4.7% in the top ten. The CDR3 spans 14 residues. After removal of 3 bases from V and 7 bases from J, the junction contained 6 bases not matched to a gene. Germline-derived CDR1 and CDR2 are MGHRA and YSYEKL.

The chain recombines TRBV4-1 with TRBJ2-1, with 7 positions matching TRBD2. The sequencing input was PBMCs or T cells enriched from blood (not recorded which). The receptor's source is a young man who had recovered from COVID-19. Written as DNA, the CDR3 is TGCGCCAGCAGCCAGAGGGGAGCGGGGAATGAGCAGTTCTTC. Residues: CASSQRGAGNEQFF.